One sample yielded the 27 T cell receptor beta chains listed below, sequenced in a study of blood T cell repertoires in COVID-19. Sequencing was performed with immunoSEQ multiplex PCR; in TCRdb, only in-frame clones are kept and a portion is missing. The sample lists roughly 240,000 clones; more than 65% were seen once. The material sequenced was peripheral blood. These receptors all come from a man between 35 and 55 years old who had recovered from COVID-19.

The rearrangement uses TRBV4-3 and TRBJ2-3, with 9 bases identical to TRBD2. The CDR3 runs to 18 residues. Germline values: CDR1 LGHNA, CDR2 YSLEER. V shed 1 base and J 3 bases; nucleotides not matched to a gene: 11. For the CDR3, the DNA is TGCGCCAGCAGCCAAGTAGCTCGCGGGAGGGTGAAGACAGATACGCAGTATTTT. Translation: CASSQVARGRVKTDTQYF.

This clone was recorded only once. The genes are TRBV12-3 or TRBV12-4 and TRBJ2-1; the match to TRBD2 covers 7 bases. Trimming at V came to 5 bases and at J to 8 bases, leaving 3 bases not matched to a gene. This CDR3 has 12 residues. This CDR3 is CASSGGGDEQFF. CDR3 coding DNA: TGTGCCAGCAGTGGTGGGGGGGATGAGCAGTTCTTC.

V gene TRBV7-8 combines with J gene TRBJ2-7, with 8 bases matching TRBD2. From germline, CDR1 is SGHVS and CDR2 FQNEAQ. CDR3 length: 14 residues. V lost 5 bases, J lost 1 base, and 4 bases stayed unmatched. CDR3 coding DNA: TGTGCCAGCAGCACGGGACTAGGTTCCTACGAGCAGTACTTC. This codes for CASSTGLGSYEQYF.

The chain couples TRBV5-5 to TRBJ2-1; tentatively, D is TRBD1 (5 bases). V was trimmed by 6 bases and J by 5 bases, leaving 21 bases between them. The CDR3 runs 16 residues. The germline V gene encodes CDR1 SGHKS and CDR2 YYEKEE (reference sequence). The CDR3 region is CASIPDQGIFNNEQFF. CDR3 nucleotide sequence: TGTGCCAGCATTCCCGATCAGGGAATATTTAACAATGAGCAGTTCTTC.

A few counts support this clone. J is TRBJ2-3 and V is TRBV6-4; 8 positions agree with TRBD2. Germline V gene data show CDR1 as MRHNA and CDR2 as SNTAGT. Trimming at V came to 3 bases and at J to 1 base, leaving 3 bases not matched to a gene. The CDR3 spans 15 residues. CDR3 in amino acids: CASSEKAGGTDTQYF. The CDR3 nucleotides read TGTGCCAGCAGTGAGAAAGCGGGGGGCACAGATACGCAGTATTTT.

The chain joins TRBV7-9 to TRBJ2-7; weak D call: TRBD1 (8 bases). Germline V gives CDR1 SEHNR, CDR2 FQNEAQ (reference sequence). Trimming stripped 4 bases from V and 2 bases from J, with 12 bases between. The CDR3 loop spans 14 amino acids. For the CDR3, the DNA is TGTGCCAGCAGCTACAGGGGGGGACCCTACGAGCAGTACTTC. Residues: CASSYRGGPYEQYF.

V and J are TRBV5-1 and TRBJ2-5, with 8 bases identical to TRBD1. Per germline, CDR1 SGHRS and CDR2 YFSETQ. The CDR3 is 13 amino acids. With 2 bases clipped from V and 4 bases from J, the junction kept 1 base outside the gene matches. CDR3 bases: TGCGCCAGCAGCTTCGGACAGGGAGAGACCCAGTACTTC. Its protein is CASSFGQGETQYF.

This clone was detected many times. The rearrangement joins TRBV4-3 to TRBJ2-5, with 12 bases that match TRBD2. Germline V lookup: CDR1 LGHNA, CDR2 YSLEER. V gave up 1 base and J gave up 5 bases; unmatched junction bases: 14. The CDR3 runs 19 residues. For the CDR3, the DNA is TGCGCCAGCAGCCAAGGGCTAGCGGGGGGGCAGGGTTTAGGGGAGACCCAGTACTTC. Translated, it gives CASSQGLAGGQGLGETQYF.

The CDR3 loop reads CATDEGLINQPQHF. DNA of the CDR3: TGTGCCACCGACGAGGGCCTTATCAATCAGCCCCAGCATTTT. The rearrangement uses TRBV21-1 and TRBJ1-5. TRBV21-1 is designated a pseudogene. The length of the CDR3 is 14 residues.

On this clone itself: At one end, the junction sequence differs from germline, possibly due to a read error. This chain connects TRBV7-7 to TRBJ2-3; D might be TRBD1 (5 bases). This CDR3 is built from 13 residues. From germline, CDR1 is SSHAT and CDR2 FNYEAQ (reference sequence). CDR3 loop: CASSYKAGDTQYF. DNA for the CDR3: TGTGCTAGCAGTTACAAGGCAGGGGATACGCAGTATTTT. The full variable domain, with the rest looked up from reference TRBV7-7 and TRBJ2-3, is GAGVSQSPRYKVTKRGQDVTLRCDPISSHATLYWYQQALGQGPEFLTYFNYEAQPDKSGLPSDRFSAERPEGSISTLTIQRTEQRDSAMYRCASSYKAGDTQYFGPGTRLTVL.

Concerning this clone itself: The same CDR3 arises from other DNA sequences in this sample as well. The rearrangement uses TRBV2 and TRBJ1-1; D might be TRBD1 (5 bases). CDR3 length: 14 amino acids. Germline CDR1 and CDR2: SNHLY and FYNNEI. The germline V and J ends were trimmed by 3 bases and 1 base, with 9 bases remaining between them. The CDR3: CASSDGRGNTEAFF. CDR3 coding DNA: TGTGCCAGCAGTGACGGAAGGGGGAACACTGAAGCTTTCTTT. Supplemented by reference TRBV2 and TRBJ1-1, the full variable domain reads EPEVTQTPSHQVTQMGQEVILRCVPISNHLYFYWYRQILGQKVEFLVSFYNNEISEKSEIFDDQFSVERPDGSNFTLKIRSTKLEDSAMYFCASSDGRGNTEAFFGQGTRLTVV.

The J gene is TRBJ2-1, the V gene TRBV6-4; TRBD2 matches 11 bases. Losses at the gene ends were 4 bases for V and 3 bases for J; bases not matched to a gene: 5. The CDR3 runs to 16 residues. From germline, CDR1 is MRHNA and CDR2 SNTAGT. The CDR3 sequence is CASSGGTSGLYNEQFF. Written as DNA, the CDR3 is TGTGCCAGCAGTGGCGGGACTAGCGGCCTCTACAATGAGCAGTTCTTC.

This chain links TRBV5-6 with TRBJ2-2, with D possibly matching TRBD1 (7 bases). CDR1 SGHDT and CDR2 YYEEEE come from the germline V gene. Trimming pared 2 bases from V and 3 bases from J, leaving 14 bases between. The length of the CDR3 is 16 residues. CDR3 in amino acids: CASSFGGGGYTGELFF. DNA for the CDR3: TGTGCCAGCAGCTTTGGCGGAGGGGGCTACACCGGGGAGCTGTTTTTT.

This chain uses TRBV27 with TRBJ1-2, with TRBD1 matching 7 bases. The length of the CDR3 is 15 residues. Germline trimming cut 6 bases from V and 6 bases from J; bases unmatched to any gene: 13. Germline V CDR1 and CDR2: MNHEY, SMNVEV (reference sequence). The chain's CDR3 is CASSFGAGTVDGYTF. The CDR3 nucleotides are TGTGCCAGCAGCTTCGGGGCGGGGACAGTTGATGGCTACACCTTC.

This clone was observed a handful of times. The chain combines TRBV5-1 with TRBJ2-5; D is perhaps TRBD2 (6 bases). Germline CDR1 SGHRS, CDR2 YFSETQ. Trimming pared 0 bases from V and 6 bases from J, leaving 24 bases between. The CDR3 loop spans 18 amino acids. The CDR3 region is CASSLGRGGVGFFQTQYF. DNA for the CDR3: TGCGCCAGCAGCTTGGGGCGTGGCGGGGTAGGGTTCTTTCAGACCCAGTACTTC. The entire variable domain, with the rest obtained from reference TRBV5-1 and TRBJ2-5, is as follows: KAGVTQTPRYLIKTRGQQVTLSCSPISGHRSVSWYQQTPGQGLQFLFEYFSETQRNKGNFPGRFSGRQFSNSRSEMNVSTLELGDSALYLCASSLGRGGVGFFQTQYFGPGTRLLVL.

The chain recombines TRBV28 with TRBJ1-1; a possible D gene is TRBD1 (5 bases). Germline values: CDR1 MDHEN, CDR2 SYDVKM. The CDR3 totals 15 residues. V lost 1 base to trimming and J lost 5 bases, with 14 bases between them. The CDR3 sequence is CASSLLTATGTEAFF. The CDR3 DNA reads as TGTGCCAGCAGTTTATTGACAGCCACCGGGACTGAAGCTTTCTTT.

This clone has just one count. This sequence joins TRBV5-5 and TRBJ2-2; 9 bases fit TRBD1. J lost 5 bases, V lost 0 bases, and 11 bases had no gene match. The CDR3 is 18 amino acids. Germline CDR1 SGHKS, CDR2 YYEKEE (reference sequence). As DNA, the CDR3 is TGTGCCAGCAGCTTGGCGGGGGACAGGGCCTATGGGACCGGGGAGCTGTTTTTT. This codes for CASSLAGDRAYGTGELFF.

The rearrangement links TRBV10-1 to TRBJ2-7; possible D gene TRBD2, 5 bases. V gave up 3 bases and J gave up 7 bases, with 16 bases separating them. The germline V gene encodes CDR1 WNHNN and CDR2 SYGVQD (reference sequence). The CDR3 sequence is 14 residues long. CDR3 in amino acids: CASSDVLATGEQYF. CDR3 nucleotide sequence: TGCGCCAGCAGTGATGTACTTGCGACGGGGGAGCAGTACTTC.

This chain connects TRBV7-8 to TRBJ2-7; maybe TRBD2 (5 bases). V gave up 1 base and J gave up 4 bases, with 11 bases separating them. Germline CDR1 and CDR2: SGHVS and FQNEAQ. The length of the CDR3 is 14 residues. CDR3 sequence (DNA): TGTGCCAGCAGCTTAGGGGTGCGGGCTTACGAGCAGTACTTC. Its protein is CASSLGVRAYEQYF.

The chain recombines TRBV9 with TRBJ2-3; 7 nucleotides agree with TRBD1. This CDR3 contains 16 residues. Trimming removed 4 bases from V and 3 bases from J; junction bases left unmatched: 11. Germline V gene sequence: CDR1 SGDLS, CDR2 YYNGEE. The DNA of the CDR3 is TGTGCCAGCAGCCTCATGGGGACAGCGGATACAGATACGCAGTATTTT. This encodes CASSLMGTADTDTQYF.

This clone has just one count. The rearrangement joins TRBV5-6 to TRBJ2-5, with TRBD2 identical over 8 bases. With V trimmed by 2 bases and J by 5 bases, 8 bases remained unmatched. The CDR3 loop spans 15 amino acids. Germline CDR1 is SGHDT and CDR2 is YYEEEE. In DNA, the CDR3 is TGTGCCAGCAGCTTCTGGATTCGGGGGGGTGAGACCCAGTACTTC. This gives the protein CASSFWIRGGETQYF.

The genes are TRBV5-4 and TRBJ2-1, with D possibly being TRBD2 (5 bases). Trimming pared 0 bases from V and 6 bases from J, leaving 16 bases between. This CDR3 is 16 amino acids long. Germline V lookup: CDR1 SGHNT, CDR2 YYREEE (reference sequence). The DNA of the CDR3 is TGTGCCAGCAGCTTGGCCGGAGGACGGGTAGGCAATGAGCAGTTCTTC. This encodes CASSLAGGRVGNEQFF.

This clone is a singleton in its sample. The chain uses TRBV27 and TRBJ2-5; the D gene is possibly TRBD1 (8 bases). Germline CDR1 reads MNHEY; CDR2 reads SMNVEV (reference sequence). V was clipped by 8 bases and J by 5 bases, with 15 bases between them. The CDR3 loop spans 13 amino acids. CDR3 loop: CASLDREGETQYF. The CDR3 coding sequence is TGTGCCAGCCTGGACAGGGAGGGGGAGACCCAGTACTTC.

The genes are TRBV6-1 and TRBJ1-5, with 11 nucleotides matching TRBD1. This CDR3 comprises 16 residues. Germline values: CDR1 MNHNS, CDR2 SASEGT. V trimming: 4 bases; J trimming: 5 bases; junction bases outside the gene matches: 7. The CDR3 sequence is CASSVYGTGGDQPQHF. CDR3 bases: TGTGCCAGCAGTGTTTATGGGACAGGGGGTGATCAGCCCCAGCATTTT.

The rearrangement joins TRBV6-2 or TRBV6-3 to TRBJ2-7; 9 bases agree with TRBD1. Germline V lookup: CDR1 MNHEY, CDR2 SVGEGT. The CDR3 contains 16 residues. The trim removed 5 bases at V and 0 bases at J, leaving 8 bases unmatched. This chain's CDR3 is CASSRPGTGSSYEQYF. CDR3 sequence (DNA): TGTGCCAGCAGTCGACCCGGGACAGGGAGCTCCTACGAGCAGTACTTC.

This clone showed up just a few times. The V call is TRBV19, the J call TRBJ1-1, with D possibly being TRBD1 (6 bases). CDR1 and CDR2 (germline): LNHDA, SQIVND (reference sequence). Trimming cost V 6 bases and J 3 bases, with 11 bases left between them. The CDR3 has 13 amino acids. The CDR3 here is CASSSKGDTEAFF. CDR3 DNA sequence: TGTGCCAGTAGCAGTAAGGGGGACACTGAAGCTTTCTTT.

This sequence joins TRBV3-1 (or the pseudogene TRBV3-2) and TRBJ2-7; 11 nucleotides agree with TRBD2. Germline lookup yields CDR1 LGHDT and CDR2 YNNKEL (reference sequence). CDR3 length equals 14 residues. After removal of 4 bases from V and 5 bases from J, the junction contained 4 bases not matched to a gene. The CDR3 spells CASSRLAGLDEQYF. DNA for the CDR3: TGTGCCAGCAGCCGACTAGCGGGGTTAGACGAGCAGTACTTC.